Each of the 20 T cell receptor beta chains below was sequenced from the same sample in a study of blood T cell repertoires in COVID-19. Libraries were prepared by immunoSEQ multiplex PCR; TCRdb keeps only in-frame clonotypes and omits some of them. The sample has roughly 100,000 clones, 85% seen once; the top ten hold roughly 4%. Source material: peripheral blood. Receptors were obtained from a man between 50 and 59 years old with acute or convalescent COVID-19.

The genes are TRBV5-8 and TRBJ2-6, with 7 bases that match TRBD1. Germline CDR1 reads SGHTS; CDR2 reads YDEGEE. Germline trimming cut 4 bases from V and 0 bases from J; bases unmatched to any gene: 7. This CDR3 has 17 residues. The CDR3 here is CASSIGTESSGANVLTF. The CDR3 nucleotides are TGTGCCAGCAGCATCGGGACAGAGAGCTCTGGGGCCAACGTCCTGACTTTC.

The genes are TRBV27 and TRBJ2-3; 7 bases align to TRBD2. V gave up 0 bases and J gave up 3 bases; unmatched junction bases: 3. The CDR3 totals 15 residues. CDR1 is MNHEY, CDR2 SMNVEV, per germline (reference sequence). The CDR3 here is CASSLSGLGTDTQYF. For the CDR3, the DNA is TGTGCCAGCAGTTTATCTGGACTAGGAACAGATACGCAGTATTTT.

V and J are TRBV15 and TRBJ1-2; no clear D gene. The CDR3 totals 16 residues. The V gene lost 0 bases and the J gene lost 8 bases, with 19 bases spanning the gap. Per germline, CDR1 LNHNV and CDR2 YYDKDF (reference sequence). Written as DNA, the CDR3 is TGTGCCACCAGCAGAGATCGCTTAGCCCCCACTGGCGGCTACACCTTC. It is translated as CATSRDRLAPTGGYTF.

Only one count was recorded for this clone. This sequence joins TRBV4-1 and TRBJ2-3; TRBD1 matches 8 bases. Trimming took 4 bases from V and 4 from J; bases not matched to a gene: 10. CDR3 length: 16 residues. Per germline, CDR1 MGHRA and CDR2 YSYEKL. In nucleotides, the CDR3 is TGCGCCAGCAGCCGGTCCGGGACAGGCTCCCCAGATACGCAGTATTTT. Its translation: CASSRSGTGSPDTQYF.

V usage is TRBV4-1 and J usage is TRBJ2-3, with D possibly TRBD2 on 6 matching bases. Germline CDR1 reads MGHRA; CDR2 reads YSYEKL. CDR3 size: 15 residues. V was pared by 4 bases and J by 0 bases, with 11 bases between. The CDR3 DNA reads as TGCGCCAGCAGCCCGGATGGGGGGAGCACAGATACGCAGTATTTT. Its translation is CASSPDGGSTDTQYF.

On this clone: The identical CDR3 is also encoded by other nucleotide sequences in the sample. The gene calls are TRBV7-9 and TRBJ2-5; TRBD2 agrees at 10 bases. V gave up 0 bases and J gave up 4 bases; unmatched junction bases: 5. Germline-derived CDR1 and CDR2 are SEHNR and FQNEAQ (reference sequence). The CDR3 consists of 16 residues. The CDR3 nucleotides read TGTGCCAGCAGCTTAGCAAGCGGGGGGGCCGGAGAGACCCAGTACTTC. It translates to CASSLASGGAGETQYF.

This clone was seen a few times. The chain couples TRBV19 to TRBJ1-4; the D gene is possibly TRBD1 (5 bases). There are 17 residues in the CDR3. V dropped 5 bases and J dropped 4 bases, with 20 bases sitting between them. Germline CDR1 is LNHDA and CDR2 is SQIVND (reference sequence). In DNA, the CDR3 is TGTGCCAGTAGTTCACCCCTGGGGCCGGCGATTAATGAAAAACTGTTTTTT. This encodes CASSSPLGPAINEKLFF. Combining the CDR3 with reference TRBV19 and TRBJ1-4 gives the whole variable domain DGGITQSPKYLFRKEGQNVTLSCEQNLNHDAMYWYRQDPGQGLRLIYYSQIVNDFQKGDIAEGYSVSREKKESFPLTVTSAQKNPTAFYLCASSSPLGPAINEKLFFGSGTQLSVL.

The V call is TRBV27, the J call TRBJ1-5; D possibly corresponds to TRBD1 (5 bases). V lost 5 bases and J lost 4, with 9 bases in between. This CDR3 is built from 13 residues. Germline lookup yields CDR1 MNHEY and CDR2 SMNVEV (reference sequence). The CDR3 DNA sequence: TGTGCCAGCAGTCCACAGGAGAATCAGCCCCAGCATTTT. Residues: CASSPQENQPQHF.

The chain is built from TRBV27 and TRBJ2-2; 9 positions agree with TRBD2. Germline V gene data show CDR1 as MNHEY and CDR2 as SMNVEV (reference sequence). The CDR3 has 16 residues. Unmatched junction bases numbered 9, after V lost 4 bases and J lost 6 bases. The CDR3 loop is CASSSLGGGAPGELFF. DNA of the CDR3: TGTGCCAGCAGTTCCCTTGGCGGGGGGGCCCCCGGGGAGCTGTTTTTT.

This chain uses TRBV18 with TRBJ1-6, with 7 bases fitting TRBD1. The junction had 4 bases not matched to a gene; V was cut back by 4 bases and J by 7 bases. This CDR3 is 14 amino acids long. Germline loops: CDR1 KGHSH, CDR2 LQKENI. The CDR3 spells CASSLGQQNSPLHF. The CDR3 DNA is TGTGCCAGCTCACTGGGACAGCAGAATTCACCCCTCCACTTT. Variable domain in full (rest from reference TRBV18 and TRBJ1-6): NAGVMQNPRHLVRRRGQEARLRCSPMKGHSHVYWYRQLPEEGLKFMVYLQKENIIDESGMPKERFSAEFPKEGPSILRIQQVVRGDSAAYFCASSLGQQNSPLHFGNGTRLTVT.

This clone was counted a single time. V and J are TRBV6-5 and TRBJ2-7; TRBD1 matches 7 bases. The CDR3 has 12 residues. Germline V gene lookup returns CDR1 MNHEY and CDR2 SVGAGI. V was pared by 5 bases and J by 5 bases, with 3 bases of the junction left unmatched. The CDR3 is CASSMTGNEQYF. The CDR3 bases are TGTGCCAGCAGTATGACAGGGAACGAGCAGTACTTC.

The rearrangement uses TRBV7-2 and TRBJ2-3; 11 bases align to TRBD2. V dropped 1 base and J dropped 0; count of bases not matched to a gene: 6. Germline V gene sequence: CDR1 SGHTA, CDR2 FQGNSA. There are 18 residues in the CDR3. This CDR3 is CASSLGLAGGSSTDTQYF. The CDR3 coding sequence is TGTGCCAGCAGCTTAGGCCTAGCGGGGGGATCTAGCACAGATACGCAGTATTTT.

The genes are TRBV29-1 and TRBJ1-2, with TRBD1 matching 8 bases. The CDR3 length is 12 residues. Germline lookup yields CDR1 SQVTM and CDR2 ANQGSEA. Germline trimming cut 6 bases from V and 4 bases from J; bases unmatched to any gene: 4. The CDR3 DNA reads as TGCAGCGTGGGACAGGCCGGCTATGGCTACACCTTC. Amino acids: CSVGQAGYGYTF.

The gene calls are TRBV15 and TRBJ2-2; no firm D call. The CDR3 spans 15 residues. The germline gives CDR1 LNHNV, CDR2 YYDKDF (reference sequence). Trimming removed 5 bases from V and 0 bases from J, with 10 bases in between. For the CDR3, the DNA is TGTGCCACCAGCGCCTCCGAGACGAACACCGGGGAGCTGTTTTTT. Protein sequence: CATSASETNTGELFF.

The rearrangement uses TRBV27 and TRBJ1-4; 9 bases agree with TRBD1. CDR3 size: 13 residues. V lost 4 bases to trimming and J lost 10 bases; unmatched junction nucleotides: 4. The germline V gene encodes CDR1 MNHEY and CDR2 SMNVEV (reference sequence). The CDR3 DNA sequence: TGTGCCAGCAGTTCCTTGGACAGGGGAAAACTGTTTTTT. As protein: CASSSLDRGKLFF. Full variable domain (missing parts from reference TRBV27 and TRBJ1-4): EAQVTQNPRYLITVTGKKLTVTCSQNMNHEYMSWYRQDPGLGLRQIYYSMNVEVTDKGDVPEGYKVSRKEKRNFPLILESPSPNQTSLYFCASSSLDRGKLFFGSGTQLSVL.

V and J are TRBV30 and TRBJ2-2; a possible D gene is TRBD1 (5 bases). Trimming stripped 5 bases from V and 1 base from J, with 5 bases between. This CDR3 has 12 amino acids. Germline loops: CDR1 GTSNPN, CDR2 SVGIG (reference sequence). The CDR3 coding sequence is TGTGCCTGGGGACAGAACACCGGGGAGCTGTTTTTT. Its translation: CAWGQNTGELFF.

The J gene is TRBJ2-3, the V gene TRBV27, with a possible D match to TRBD2 (7 bases). In germline, CDR1 is MNHEY, CDR2 SMNVEV (reference sequence). The CDR3 is 16 residues long. Between the trimmed V and J ends, which lost 6 bases and 4 bases, there was a span of 20 bases. The CDR3 here is CASSPPRGAGSDTQYF. CDR3 DNA sequence: TGTGCCAGCAGCCCCCCCCGGGGGGCCGGGTCAGATACGCAGTATTTT.

This CDR3 reads CASSQDRGYTF. CDR3 bases: TGTGCCAGCAGCCAAGATCGGGGCTACACCTTC. The chain links TRBV3-1 (or the pseudogene TRBV3-2) to TRBJ1-2; D unresolved. This CDR3 spans 11 amino acids. CDR1 and CDR2 (germline): LGHDT, YNNKEL (reference sequence). The ends were cut back, 0 bases at V and 8 bases at J, with 4 bases in the middle.

The V gene is TRBV6-1, the J gene TRBJ1-1, with unresolved D. Trimming cost V 4 bases and J 3 bases, with 24 bases left between them. The CDR3 is made up of 18 amino acids. The germline CDR1 and CDR2 sequences are MNHNS and SASEGT. The CDR3 is CASSGGPGVGKFDTEAFF. The CDR3 DNA sequence: TGTGCCAGCAGTGGAGGCCCGGGAGTAGGGAAATTCGACACTGAAGCTTTCTTT.

CDR3 loop: CASSQQGIQETQYF. In DNA, the CDR3 is TGTGCCAGCTCACAACAGGGTATCCAAGAGACCCAGTACTTC. The chain links TRBV18 to TRBJ2-5; D possibly corresponds to TRBD1 (6 bases). V lost 4 bases, J lost 1 base, and 10 bases lay in between. The CDR3 runs 14 residues. Germline assignment: CDR1 KGHSH and CDR2 LQKENI. The full variable domain, with the rest looked up from reference TRBV18 and TRBJ2-5, is NAGVMQNPRHLVRRRGQEARLRCSPMKGHSHVYWYRQLPEEGLKFMVYLQKENIIDESGMPKERFSAEFPKEGPSILRIQQVVRGDSAAYFCASSQQGIQETQYFGPGTRLLVL.